This T cell receptor beta chain came from a study of T cell repertoires in cytomegalovirus infection. On the study more broadly: The authors used CMV epitopes that were HLA-C-restricted (recently identified) and HLA-B-restricted (well studied). Through public TCR beta signatures, both CMV infection and matching HLA type were indicated.

Ten or more counts support this clonotype. The antigen remains unidentified. This CDR3 contains 14 residues. V was trimmed by 6 bases and J by 0 bases, leaving 11 bases between them. TCRdb reprocessed the reads via MiXCR and lists one record per CDR3 protein. Among about 350,000 distinct CDR3 sequences, approximately 35% were seen once, and the ten largest hold roughly 13%. This TCR derives from a human donor in good health (CMV status not recorded). Some clones in this sample may be carry-over from other donors' samples. The V call is TRBV12-3 or TRBV12-4, the J call TRBJ1-1; D remains unclear. The specimen comprised cultured PBMCs, sampled from culture after CMV antigen stimulation. CDR3 sequence reads: CASSPRTVNTEAFF. As DNA, the CDR3 is TGTGCCAGCAGCCCTCGGACGGTGAACACTGAAGCTTTCTTT.